The TCR beta chain described here comes from a study of blood T cell repertoires in COVID-19. Assay: immunoSEQ multiplex PCR; the TCRdb copy retains only in-frame clones and omits some. The profile shows 100,000 to 150,000 clones, 75% to 80% of them singletons. This clone occurred a few times. This CDR3 spans 11 amino acids. The gene calls are TRBV21-1 and TRBJ2-7; TRBD1, as called in the table, went unchecked against the DNA. TRBV21-1 is a pseudogene locus. Material: peripheral blood. This sequence was found in a human donor in a cohort sampled during active COVID-19. The chain's CDR3 is CASSKDRSGNF. CDR3 sequence (DNA): TGTGCCAGCAGCAAAGACAGGAGTGGAAACTTC.